This T cell receptor (beta chain) was identified in a study of cytomegalovirus exposure and HLA in healthy donors. Study summary: One earlier analysis, a look at approximately 180 million T cells, found more than 100 million unique TCR beta sequences.

The study's findings and limits: Researchers counted approximately 160 TCR beta chains as cytomegalovirus-associated.

This CDR3 region has 13 residues. V was clipped by 6 bases and J by 5 bases, with 13 bases between them. CDR1 is MNHEY, CDR2 SMNVEV, per germline (reference sequence). This clone was counted a few times. Its antigen is still unknown. The PCR contained 60 Vbeta and 13 Jbeta primers. The protocol was immunoSEQ multiplex PCR, while the TCRdb copy is restricted to in-frame clones and leaves out a portion. Among some 120,000 clones, about 78% were seen once, and the ten largest hold 8.2%. The rearrangement links TRBV27 to TRBJ1-2; D might be TRBD1 (6 bases). Sequencing used PBMCs. This receptor was identified in a woman between 40 and 50 years old in good health and CMV-seropositive. DNA for the CDR3: TGTGCCAGCAGGGCGCCAGGGGAGTATGGCTACACCTTC. It encodes CASRAPGEYGYTF.